The sequence of this T cell receptor beta chain was determined in a study of sequential checkpoint blockade in melanoma. Background on the study: Patients were randomized 1:1 to nivolumab-then-ipilimumab or ipilimumab-then-nivolumab first-line. Maintenance nivolumab came after either treatment sequence.

The CDR3 has 15 amino acids. V gave up 3 bases and J gave up 2 bases; unmatched junction bases: 5. The germline V gene encodes CDR1 LGHNA and CDR2 YNFKEQ. Documented treatment: randomized to nivolumab then ipilimumab (arm A) or the reverse (arm B). No patient had prior DNA-damaging chemotherapy. PBMC sorting kept live CD3+CD8+ cells without CD19 or CD56. Method: immunoSEQ multiplex PCR; TCRdb's copy keeps in-frame clones and lacks some. The sample holds over 9,000 clones; approximately 72% are singletons and the top ten take about 18%. The starting material was CD8+ T cells sorted from blood (inferred from file names), obtained from a patient given nivolumab and ipilimumab in sequence. This TCR was sampled from a human donor with melanoma. The J gene is TRBJ2-5, the V gene TRBV4-2; 8 positions match TRBD2. CDR3 in DNA: TGTGCCAGCAGCCAGGAACTAGCGGCGCAAGAGACCCAGTACTTC. Its protein product is CASSQELAAQETQYF.